This section outlines one T cell receptor (beta chain) sequence together with its context. Antigen: not known. CDR3 length equals 19 residues. Trimming removed 8 bases from V and 3 bases from J; junction bases left unmatched: 22. CDR1 and CDR2 from the germline V gene are MNHEY and SMNVEV (reference sequence). The data originate from a study of T cell responses to AZD1222 COVID-19 vaccine. TCRdb's copy holds only in-frame clones and misses some; the assay was immunoSEQ multiplex PCR. In the table there are 100,000 to 150,000 clones, 75% to 95% of which are singletons. Study-level results: Females outnumbered males among donors, who were mostly white British; clonal diversity was possibly underestimated. Nearly half of spike-specific TCRs reportedly go after variant regions that carry no mutations. Spike as a whole was targeted by vaccine-associated CD4 TCRs, dominant at 160-218 and 743-854.

The sequence was obtained from an adult who received the MenACWY meningococcal vaccine as a control. V is TRBV27 and J is TRBJ2-3; 8 positions match TRBD1. Sequencing used peripheral blood, obtained 28 days after the second dose of the MenACWY control vaccine. The CDR3 sequence is CASSPALGQGAPGTDTQYF. The CDR3 bases are TGTGCCAGCTCCCCGGCCTTAGGACAGGGTGCTCCTGGGACAGATACGCAGTATTTT.